Each of the 12 T cell receptor beta chains below was sequenced from the same sample in a study of vaccination and CD4 T cells after COVID-19. No antigens are known for them. At the Johns Hopkins FTIC core, DNA taken from cultured CD4+ T cells was sequenced by way of the Oncomine TCR Beta short-read assay. TCRdb re-derived calls from the PCR reads in MiXCR, one entry per CDR3 protein. The repertoire holds some 17,000 distinct CDR3 sequences, approximately 50% seen once, with 20% to 25% in the top ten. As for treatment: roughly ten-day PBMC culture with coronavirus spike peptide pools or control peptides (ViraFEST assay). The sequences come from CD4+ T cells from blood, cultured in vitro, collected before SARS-CoV-2 vaccination. The receptors stem from a human donor who received a COVID-19 vaccine.

This clonotype showed up just once. The chain combines TRBV2 with TRBJ2-5; D is unclear. V was shortened by 6 bases and J by 4 bases, with 12 bases between the two germline ends. The CDR3 is 13 residues long. Germline CDR1 and CDR2: SNHLY and FYNNEI. DNA for the CDR3: TGTGCCAGCAGCCTCGGACGCCGAGAGACCCAGTACTTC. It is translated as CASSLGRRETQYF.

In its sample, this clonotype was seen a few times. The chain has TRBV20-1 and TRBJ2-3; 14 nucleotides agree with TRBD2. With V trimmed by 3 bases and J by 10 bases, 3 bases remained unmatched. CDR1 DFQATT and CDR2 SNEGSKA come from the germline V gene (reference sequence). The CDR3 contains 13 residues. CDR3 in amino acids: CSARTSGGVAQYF. As DNA, the CDR3 is TGCAGTGCTAGGACTAGCGGGGGGGTGGCGCAGTATTTT.

The V gene is TRBV12-3 or TRBV12-4, the J gene TRBJ2-5; D is perhaps TRBD1 (7 bases). V lost 6 bases to trimming and J lost 1 base, with 21 bases between them. CDR3 length: 17 amino acids. CDR3 loop: CASSYGTTGRRQETQYF. For the CDR3, the DNA is TGTGCCAGCAGCTACGGGACGACAGGGAGGCGCCAAGAGACCCAGTACTTC.

This chain links TRBV15 with TRBJ1-2; D unclear. CDR3 length equals 13 residues. Germline CDR1 reads LNHNV; CDR2 reads YYDKDF (reference sequence). V lost 5 bases and J lost 5, with 12 bases in between. CDR3 sequence (DNA): TGTGCCACCAGCCTAAGGACGGGTTATGGCTACACCTTC. It translates to CATSLRTGYGYTF. The whole variable domain, remainder taken from reference TRBV15 and TRBJ1-2, is DAMVIQNPRYQVTQFGKPVTLSCSQTLNHNVMYWYQQKSSQAPKLLFHYYDKDFNNEADTPDNFQSRRPNTSFCFLDIRSPGLGDTAMYLCATSLRTGYGYTFGSGTRLTVV.

This rearrangement joins TRBV30 to TRBJ1-2; TRBD1 is a possible D gene (6 bases). The CDR3 sequence is 16 residues long. CDR1 GTSNPN and CDR2 SVGIG come from the germline V gene (reference sequence). Trimming pared 2 bases from V and 7 bases from J, leaving 23 bases between. The CDR3 loop is CAWSYRGARLTAGYTF. CDR3 DNA: TGTGCCTGGAGTTATAGGGGGGCGCGTCTAACGGCTGGCTACACCTTC.

The genes are TRBV21-1 and TRBJ2-2; the table gives TRBD1 as D, unverified against the DNA. TRBV21-1 corresponds to a pseudogene. There are 16 residues in the CDR3. Here the CDR3 DNA reads TGTGCCAGCAGCAAAGCGACGGGACACAACACCGGGGAGCTGTTTTTT. Protein: CASSKATGHNTGELFF.

The chain uses TRBV6-1 and TRBJ2-5; D gene uncertain. The CDR3 contains 12 residues. CDR1 MNHNS and CDR2 SASEGT come from the germline V gene. V lost 6 bases and J lost 5, with 10 bases in between. In DNA form, the CDR3 reads TGTGCCAGCAGGGGCTACCGGGAGACCCAGTACTTC. It encodes CASRGYRETQYF.

This chain uses TRBV24-1 with TRBJ2-5; tentative D call: TRBD1 (6 bases). Germline CDR1 KGHDR, CDR2 SFDVKD. The CDR3 runs 14 residues. The V end lost 5 bases, the J end lost 2 bases, and 11 bases lay between the germline ends. The CDR3 here is CATSAWGTQETQYF. The DNA of the CDR3 is TGTGCCACCAGTGCGTGGGGGACACAAGAGACCCAGTACTTC.

This rearrangement joins TRBV5-1 to TRBJ1-2; a possible D gene is TRBD1 (5 bases). This CDR3 comprises 14 residues. V was clipped by 1 base and J by 4 bases, with 11 bases between them. Germline CDR1 SGHRS, CDR2 YFSETQ. The CDR3 here is CASSLKGDGYGYTF. The CDR3 nucleotides read TGCGCCAGCAGCTTGAAAGGGGACGGCTATGGCTACACCTTC.

This clonotype has just a few counts. V and J are TRBV10-3 and TRBJ1-1; 9 bases map to TRBD1. Germline-derived CDR1 and CDR2 are ENHRY and SYGVKD. J lost 7 bases, V lost 2 bases, and 8 bases had no gene match. The CDR3 contains 15 residues. CDR3 amino acids: CAISERGQGQSEAFF. CDR3 nucleotide sequence: TGTGCCATCAGTGAGAGAGGACAGGGGCAGAGTGAAGCTTTCTTT.

This clonotype was found a few times. The J gene is TRBJ1-1, the V gene TRBV28, with 11 bases fitting TRBD1. The J segment lost 3 bases and the V segment lost 0 bases, leaving 3 bases of the junction unmatched. Germline CDR1 reads MDHEN; CDR2 reads SYDVKM. This CDR3 has 16 residues. The CDR3 DNA sequence: TGTGCCAGCAGTTTATGGGACAGGGGGCAAGACACTGAAGCTTTCTTT. Translating it yields CASSLWDRGQDTEAFF.

The chain links TRBV19 to TRBJ1-5; D is undetermined. Germline-derived CDR1 and CDR2 are LNHDA and SQIVND (reference sequence). V was shortened by 7 bases and J by 7 bases, with 20 bases between the two germline ends. The CDR3 is 15 residues long. The CDR3 here is CASTLDREGEQPQHF. CDR3 in DNA: TGTGCCAGTACCCTCGACCGGGAGGGTGAGCAGCCCCAGCATTTT.